This is a list of T cell receptor beta chains from one sample in a study of T cells in Graves' hyperthyroidism and ophthalmopathy. TCRdb re-called the multiplex PCR reads through MiXCR, storing one row per CDR3 protein. The repertoire includes around 530,000 distinct CDR3 sequences, 17% of them detected once, and approximately 15% sits in the top ten. Sequencing input: blood. Receptor source: a woman aged 18-30 years with Graves' ophthalmopathy. Both conserved end residues are part of each CDR3. Each record gives: clone size, V gene, D gene, J gene, CDR3 DNA, CDR3 protein. The D gene is left open where the match is weak. Clone size is not always given. Where it is, it says once, few, many or a class for expanded clones.

.	TRBV4-1	.	TRBJ2-1	TGCGCCAGCAGGTACAGGGAGGAGGACAATGAGCAGTTCTTC	CASRYREEDNEQFF
many	TRBV29-1	TRBD2	TRBJ2-1	TGCAGCTACGGTGGGGGATGGCGGGGGGTCCGCTCCTACAATGAGCAGTTCTTC	CSYGGGWRGVRSYNEQFF
many	TRBV27	TRBD1	TRBJ1-1	TGTGCCAGCAACAGACAGGGGCAGACTGAAGCTTTCTTT	CASNRQGQTEAFF
many	TRBV2	.	TRBJ1-2	TGTGCCAGCAGTGAAGAGGGCGCAGCCATATATGGCTACACCTTC	CASSEEGAAIYGYTF
.	TRBV19	.	TRBJ1-1	TGTGCCAGTACCCCTGGGACAACGAACACTGAAGCTTTCTTT	CASTPGTTNTEAFF
many	TRBV24-1	.	TRBJ2-5	TGTGCCACCAGTGATTTGACCGACAGTCCCTTCACGGAGGAGACCCAGTACTTC	CATSDLTDSPFTEETQYF
many	TRBV27	.	TRBJ1-4	TGTGCCAGCCGCCAAGCAGTTTTCGTAGACAGAAATGAAAAACTGTTTTTT	CASRQAVFVDRNEKLFF
.	TRBV7-2	TRBD2	TRBJ2-1	TGTGCCAGCAGCTTAGCTCTAGCGGGGGGGTTAAATGAGCAGTTCTTC	CASSLALAGGLNEQFF
many	TRBV7-9	.	TRBJ2-7	TGTGCCAGCAGCTTAGCGGGAAGGGGGGACGAGCAGTACTTC	CASSLAGRGDEQYF
many	TRBV2	.	TRBJ2-5	TGTGCCAGCAGCGGACCGACGACGGCTCAAGAGACCCAGTACTTC	CASSGPTTAQETQYF
many	TRBV20-1	.	TRBJ2-3	TGCAGTGCCGAGGAATTGGGGTCAGACACAGATACGCAGTATTTT	CSAEELGSDTDTQYF
few	TRBV29-1	.	TRBJ2-1	TGCAGCGTTAGAGGTCCTGAGCAGTTCTTC	CSVRGPEQFF
many	TRBV7-2	.	TRBJ1-2	TGTGCCAGCAGCTTATCGAGGGTTGATGGCTACACCTTC	CASSLSRVDGYTF
few	TRBV20-1	.	TRBJ2-4	TGCAGTGCTAGAGAGGGGCGGGGTAGCCAAAACATTCAGTACTTC	CSAREGRGSQNIQYF
many	TRBV3-1	TRBD1	TRBJ2-5	TGTGCCAGCAGCCAAGTTGGACAGGGGGCCCAAGAGACCCAGTACTTC	CASSQVGQGAQETQYF
few	TRBV19	.	TRBJ1-2	TGTGCCAGTAGTTGGGACGGGACTAACTATGGCTACACCTTC	CASSWDGTNYGYTF
many	TRBV20-1	.	TRBJ1-5	TGCAGTGCTAGAGACCGGCCCGGGACCGCCATTCAGCCCCAGCATTTT	CSARDRPGTAIQPQHF
few	TRBV28	.	TRBJ2-7	TGTGCCAGCAGTTTAGGTAGCGTCGCCTACGAGCGGTACTTC	CASSLGSVAYERYF
many	TRBV18	.	TRBJ2-7	TGTGCCAGCTCACGGGATTACCAGGGATCCTACGAGCAGTACTTC	CASSRDYQGSYEQYF
few	TRBV20-1	TRBD2	TRBJ2-3	TGCAGTGTGGGCCAACAAGGACTAGCGGGGGGCCAAGATACGCAGTATTTT	CSVGQQGLAGGQDTQYF
few	TRBV9	.	TRBJ1-1	TGTGCCAGCAGCGAAACCTCGGGGGTCGGGACTGAAGCTTTCTTT	CASSETSGVGTEAFF
few	TRBV7-9	.	TRBJ2-5	TGTGCCACCGCACTGGGGCTTGAGACCCAGTACTTC	CATALGLETQYF
few	TRBV12-5	TRBD1	TRBJ1-2	TGTGCTAGTGGTGGACAAACGACAGGGGATGAGGGAGGCTACACCTTC	CASGGQTTGDEGGYTF
few	TRBV29-1	.	TRBJ1-4	TGCAGCGTTGAACTCGCAGGCCAGAATGAAAAACTGTTTTTT	CSVELAGQNEKLFF